The present entry profiles one TCR beta chain with its context. What it binds is unknown. Full-length variable regions came from constant-region reverse primers plus semi-nested Nested Universal Primer A PCR. A single record per CDR3 protein comes from TCRdb applying MiXCR to the 5' RACE reads. Here the sample spans 12,000 or so distinct CDR3 sequences, 45% to 60% being singletons. Cells sorted as Tregs were CD4+, CD25+ and CD127-/low. Whole-study findings and limits: Larger-cohort validation covered only one TCR beta V-J rearrangement. In terms of TCR gene usage, tumor memory CD4+ T cells clustered together with blood and lymph node memory CD4+ cells, as well as with lymph node naive CD4+ cells. Greatest tumor Treg TCR overlap was with tumor naive CD4+ cells.

V lost 0 bases to trimming and J lost 3 bases, with 15 bases between them. Per germline, CDR1 DFQATT and CDR2 SNEGSKA (reference sequence). This CDR3 contains 15 residues. The gene calls are TRBV20-1 and TRBJ2-7, with D possibly being TRBD1 or TRBD2 (7 bases each). What was sequenced was tumor-infiltrating Tregs sorted from the breast tumor. The source is a female donor with breast cancer. The CDR3: CSARDHRGGGYEQYF. In DNA, the CDR3 is TGCAGTGCTAGAGACCACAGGGGAGGGGGCTACGAGCAGTACTTC.